The next 22 T cell receptor beta chains were all read from a single sample in a study of blood T cell repertoires in COVID-19. The data were produced by immunoSEQ multiplex PCR, yet TCRdb's version contains in-frame clones alone and is incomplete. Found here are roughly 74,000 clones, over 75% of them singletons; the top ten hold about 2.9%. The sequenced material came from peripheral blood. The receptors were sampled from a man in his sixties or seventies with active or convalescent COVID-19.

This clone was detected once. Other DNA sequences in this specimen translate into the identical CDR3. The DNA of the CDR3 is TGTGCCAGCTCACCTACAGGGGGGCCTTATAGCAATCAGCCCCAGCATTTT. This translates into CASSPTGGPYSNQPQHF. The chain recombines TRBV18 with TRBJ1-5; 8 nucleotides match TRBD1. Germline V gene sequence: CDR1 KGHSH, CDR2 LQKENI. The CDR3 has 17 amino acids. Unmatched junction bases numbered 7, after V lost 3 bases and J lost 0 bases.

The chain links TRBV5-1 to TRBJ2-1; 11 bases are shared with TRBD2. Germline loops: CDR1 SGHRS, CDR2 YFSETQ. The CDR3 runs 15 residues. The trim removed 7 bases at V and 5 bases at J, leaving 8 bases unmatched. DNA for the CDR3: TGCGCCAGCGGAGCCGGGACTAGCGGACACAATGAGCAGTTCTTC. Protein sequence: CASGAGTSGHNEQFF. The full variable domain, its missing parts supplied by reference TRBV5-1 and TRBJ2-1, is KAGVTQTPRYLIKTRGQQVTLSCSPISGHRSVSWYQQTPGQGLQFLFEYFSETQRNKGNFPGRFSGRQFSNSRSEMNVSTLELGDSALYLCASGAGTSGHNEQFFGPGTRLTVL.

As DNA, the CDR3 is TGTGCCAGTAGTATGGGGGCCCTGACAGGGGCTGGGGCCAACGTCCTGACTTTC. This translates into CASSMGALTGAGANVLTF. This chain connects TRBV19 to TRBJ2-6, with 8 bases matching TRBD1. This CDR3 contains 18 residues. Germline loops: CDR1 LNHDA, CDR2 SQIVND (reference sequence). The junction had 9 bases not matched to a gene; V was cut back by 3 bases and J by 2 bases.

The chain combines TRBV2 with TRBJ1-1; 11 bases fit TRBD1. Germline lookup yields CDR1 SNHLY and CDR2 FYNNEI. The junction had 5 bases not matched to a gene; V was cut back by 7 bases and J by 4 bases. This CDR3 is 14 amino acids long. CDR3 nucleotides: TGTGCCAGCATTCCGGACAGGGGGCCCACTGAAGCTTTCTTT. Translated, it gives CASIPDRGPTEAFF.

The rearrangement uses TRBV9 and TRBJ1-2, with 9 bases fitting TRBD1. The CDR3 runs to 15 residues. CDR1 is SGDLS, CDR2 YYNGEE, per germline. V trimming: 0 bases; J trimming: 8 bases; junction bases outside the gene matches: 8. As DNA, the CDR3 is TGTGCCAGCAGCGTAGGAGGACAGGGGTTATTGGGCTACACCTTC. Amino acids: CASSVGGQGLLGYTF.

The rearrangement joins TRBV6-5 to TRBJ2-7; maybe TRBD1 (5 bases). Germline loops: CDR1 MNHEY, CDR2 SVGAGI. Trimming left V 2 bases short and J 2 bases short, with 7 bases between. The CDR3 extends over 13 amino acids. Here the CDR3 reads CASSYAGTYEQYF. CDR3 nucleotides: TGTGCCAGCAGTTACGCAGGGACCTACGAGCAGTACTTC.

The CDR3 loop reads CASSYTGTGDYGYTF. Written as DNA, the CDR3 is TGTGCCAGCAGTTATACCGGGACAGGGGACTATGGCTACACCTTC. The gene calls are TRBV6-6 and TRBJ1-2, with 10 bases aligning to TRBD1. V shed 3 bases and J 3 bases; nucleotides not matched to a gene: 4. From germline, CDR1 is MNHNY and CDR2 SVGAGI (reference sequence). The CDR3 has 15 residues.

V is TRBV7-8 and J is TRBJ2-2, with 14 positions matching TRBD2. Unmatched junction bases numbered 12, after V lost 8 bases and J lost 4 bases. This CDR3 region has 18 residues. Looked up from germline, CDR1 is SGHVS and CDR2 is FQNEAQ. The CDR3 coding sequence is TGTGCCAGCGTCCGGGTGGGACTAGCGGGAGATCGCACCGGGGAGCTGTTTTTT. Translated: CASVRVGLAGDRTGELFF.

This clone was detected once. The V call is TRBV7-9, the J call TRBJ2-1, with TRBD1 matching over 8 bases. Germline V gene data show CDR1 as SEHNR and CDR2 as FQNEAQ (reference sequence). V was pared by 1 base and J by 7 bases, with 12 bases of the junction left unmatched. The CDR3 sequence is 17 residues long. The CDR3 sequence is CASSLGTGGFGLNEQFF. CDR3 nucleotides: TGTGCCAGCAGCTTAGGCACAGGGGGATTTGGTTTGAATGAGCAGTTCTTC.

The chain employs TRBV28 and TRBJ2-1; 8 bases line up with TRBD2. This CDR3 is 15 amino acids long. Trimming removed 7 bases from V and 5 bases from J; junction bases left unmatched: 10. Looked up from germline, CDR1 is MDHEN and CDR2 is SYDVKM. CDR3 sequence reads: CASTQGSGINNEQFF. CDR3 in DNA: TGTGCCAGCACCCAGGGTAGCGGGATTAACAATGAGCAGTTCTTC.

A single count supports this clone. This rearrangement joins TRBV2 to TRBJ1-1; a possible D gene is TRBD1 (5 bases). The germline CDR1 and CDR2 sequences are SNHLY and FYNNEI. The germline V and J ends were trimmed by 1 base and 2 bases, with 11 bases remaining between them. The CDR3 is 15 residues long. CDR3 loop: CASSEGGASNTEAFF. The CDR3 DNA is TGTGCCAGCAGTGAAGGGGGCGCGAGTAACACTGAAGCTTTCTTT. The entire variable domain, with the rest obtained from reference TRBV2 and TRBJ1-1, is as follows: EPEVTQTPSHQVTQMGQEVILRCVPISNHLYFYWYRQILGQKVEFLVSFYNNEISEKSEIFDDQFSVERPDGSNFTLKIRSTKLEDSAMYFCASSEGGASNTEAFFGQGTRLTVV.

J is TRBJ2-5 and V is TRBV28; 8 bases line up with TRBD1. Trimming removed 4 bases from V and 3 bases from J; junction bases left unmatched: 4. This CDR3 has 14 amino acids. CDR1 MDHEN and CDR2 SYDVKM come from the germline V gene. CDR3 nucleotide sequence: TGTGCCAGCAGTTCCGGACAGGGAAAAGAGACCCAGTACTTC. The encoded protein is CASSSGQGKETQYF.

The V and J genes are TRBV5-6 and TRBJ2-1; D may be TRBD2 (6 bases). V lost 4 bases and J 7 bases, leaving 12 bases between the germline ends. The CDR3 consists of 13 residues. Germline V gene data show CDR1 as SGHDT and CDR2 as YYEEEE. The CDR3 region is CASSDGGKNEQFF. The DNA of the CDR3 is TGTGCCAGCAGCGACGGGGGAAAGAATGAGCAGTTCTTC.

This chain links TRBV19 with TRBJ1-6, with D perhaps matching TRBD1 (5 bases). The germline V gene has CDR1 LNHDA and CDR2 SQIVND (reference sequence). The germline V and J ends were trimmed by 6 bases and 7 bases, with 25 bases remaining between them. This CDR3 region has 18 residues. The CDR3, as DNA: TGTGCCAGTAGCCGCCGGACAAATCCTTCCTTATTGAATTCACCCCTCCACTTT. It encodes CASSRRTNPSLLNSPLHF.

This clone was counted a single time. The chain carries TRBV4-1 and TRBJ1-1; possible D gene TRBD1, 6 bases. CDR1 and CDR2 from the germline V gene are MGHRA and YSYEKL. The CDR3 runs 19 residues. Deletions cut 0 bases from V and 5 bases from J, with 25 bases between. CDR3 loop: CASSQDRGGQGRSRTEAFF. Written as DNA, the CDR3 is TGCGCCAGCAGCCAAGATAGGGGAGGGCAGGGGCGGTCAAGAACTGAAGCTTTCTTT.

The V and J genes are TRBV5-1 and TRBJ2-2; D may be TRBD2 (6 bases). Germline CDR1 and CDR2: SGHRS and YFSETQ. Trimming left V 4 bases short and J 0 bases short, with 10 bases between. This CDR3 region has 15 residues. The CDR3 DNA reads TGCGCCAGCAGCATAGGGACTGCGAACACCGGGGAGCTGTTTTTT. This translates into CASSIGTANTGELFF. Full variable domain (missing parts from reference TRBV5-1 and TRBJ2-2): KAGVTQTPRYLIKTRGQQVTLSCSPISGHRSVSWYQQTPGQGLQFLFEYFSETQRNKGNFPGRFSGRQFSNSRSEMNVSTLELGDSALYLCASSIGTANTGELFFGEGSRLTVL.

The chain carries TRBV24-1 and TRBJ2-7; 8 bases line up with TRBD1. CDR1 is KGHDR and CDR2 is SFDVKD in the germline V gene. The CDR3 loop spans 15 amino acids. V shed 3 bases, J shed 4 bases, and the junction held 7 bases outside the gene matches. CDR3 sequence (DNA): TGTGCCACCAGTGATCCTCGGACAGGGAAATACGAGCAGTACTTC. Its translation is CATSDPRTGKYEQYF.

This chain connects TRBV5-4 to TRBJ2-5; 8 positions match TRBD2. Germline CDR1 reads SGHNT; CDR2 reads YYREEE (reference sequence). There are 18 residues in the CDR3. Unmatched junction bases numbered 14, after V lost 0 bases and J lost 4 bases. Here the CDR3 DNA reads TGTGCCAGCAGCTTGGGGCTAACGGGAGGACTAGCACCAGAGACCCAGTACTTC. Translating it yields CASSLGLTGGLAPETQYF.

This clone was counted once. The J gene is TRBJ1-4, the V gene TRBV4-1; TRBD1 agrees at 7 bases. V was clipped by 2 bases and J by 5 bases; unmatched bases: 8. CDR3 length equals 16 residues. The germline gives CDR1 MGHRA, CDR2 YSYEKL. The CDR3: CASSQPPGTVNEKLFF. The CDR3 DNA reads TGCGCCAGCAGCCAACCGCCCGGGACAGTAAATGAAAAACTGTTTTTT.

The V gene is TRBV11-1, the J gene TRBJ1-3, with TRBD1 as a possible D gene (6 bases). CDR3 length: 16 amino acids. Trimming took 3 bases from V and 0 from J, leaving 12 bases between them. Germline CDR1 is SGHAT and CDR2 is FQDESV (reference sequence). In nucleotides, the CDR3 is TGTGCCAGCAGCTTGTCCACAGGGAGCTCTGGAAACACCATATATTTT. This gives the protein CASSLSTGSSGNTIYF.

CDR3 sequence reads: CASRPGRVATGELFF. The DNA of the CDR3 is TGCGCCAGCAGGCCGGGCAGGGTGGCCACCGGGGAGCTGTTTTTT. The chain combines TRBV5-1 with TRBJ2-2, with D perhaps TRBD1 (5 bases). CDR3 length: 15 amino acids. The V gene's germline CDR1 is SGHRS and CDR2 YFSETQ. Trimming pared 5 bases from V and 4 bases from J, leaving 15 bases between.

The CDR3 reads CASSQVARNSPLHF. The CDR3 DNA reads TGTGCCAGCAGCCAAGTCGCCAGAAATTCACCCCTCCACTTT. The V call is TRBV14, the J call TRBJ1-6; D unclear. Deletions cut 1 base from V and 7 bases from J, with 8 bases between. CDR1 and CDR2 (germline): SGHDN, FVKESK. The CDR3 is made up of 14 amino acids.